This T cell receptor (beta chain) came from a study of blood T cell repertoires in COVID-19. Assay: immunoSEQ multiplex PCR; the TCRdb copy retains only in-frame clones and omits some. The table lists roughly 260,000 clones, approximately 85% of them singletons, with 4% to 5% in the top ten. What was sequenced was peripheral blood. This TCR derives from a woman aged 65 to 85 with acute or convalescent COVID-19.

As DNA, the CDR3 is TGTGCCAGCAGCTTATTCCCTACAGGTATCCACGAGCAGTACTTC. Translation: CASSLFPTGIHEQYF. The genes are TRBV7-9 and TRBJ2-7, with D possibly being TRBD1 (5 bases). Germline CDR1 reads SEHNR; CDR2 reads FQNEAQ (reference sequence). The V end lost 2 bases, the J end lost 5 bases, and 16 bases lay between the germline ends. This CDR3 has 15 residues.